Given below is one T cell receptor beta chain in context. This sample stems from a study of T cell responses to AZD1222 COVID-19 vaccine. Here immunoSEQ multiplex PCR was the method, and the copy in TCRdb shows in-frame clones only, minus some. Found here are about 150,000 clones, about 87% of them singletons; the top ten hold 3% to 4%. CDR3 length equals 14 residues. In germline, CDR1 is SGHNT, CDR2 YYREEE (reference sequence). V lost 3 bases to trimming and J lost 4 bases, with 11 bases between them. The specimen comprised peripheral blood, sampled on day 0 of MenACWY control vaccination. This receptor was obtained from an adult in good health. V and J are TRBV5-4 and TRBJ2-1; D gene ambiguous. The CDR3 nucleotides read TGTGCCAGCAGCTCACTCGTAGGGTACAATGAGCAGTTCTTC. This encodes CASSSLVGYNEQFF. Supplemented by reference TRBV5-4 and TRBJ2-1, the full variable domain reads ETGVTQSPTHLIKTRGQQVTLRCSSQSGHNTVSWYQQALGQGPQFIFQYYREEENGRGNFPPRFSGLQFPNYSSELNVNALELDDSALYLCASSSLVGYNEQFFGPGTRLTVL.